The 27 T cell receptor beta chains in this list originate from one sample, sequenced in a study of regulatory T cells in long-lasting Graves disease. Library construction for TCR beta used iRepertoire HTBI primers and Arm-PCR of CDR3 regions. Via MiXCR, TCRdb re-called the multiplex PCR reads, giving one row per CDR3 protein. The sample has 500,000 or so distinct CDR3 sequences, more than 15% seen once. Specified time point: newly diagnosed GD, antithyroid drugs for less than 3 months. From PBMCs, RNA was extracted and then used to make the TCR library. The sample was also linked to a second study, of T cells in Graves' hyperthyroidism and ophthalmopathy.

The sequences come from peripheral blood mononuclear cells (PBMCs), collected at new diagnosis, from a patient treated with antithyroid drugs. The receptors shown here come from a woman aged 40 to 65 with Graves disease.

The table lists this clonotype with many counts. V gene TRBV7-3 combines with J gene TRBJ2-5; 8 bases fit TRBD2. V gave up 2 bases and J gave up 2 bases; unmatched junction bases: 7. CDR3 length: 16 residues. Germline CDR1 SGHTA, CDR2 FQGTGA. The CDR3, as DNA: TGTGCCAGCAGCTTAGTTGCCGGGGGGGAGCAAGAGACCCAGTACTTC. Translated, it gives CASSLVAGGEQETQYF.

This clonotype was recorded once. V is TRBV29-1 and J is TRBJ2-2; D remains unclear. The germline gives CDR1 SQVTM, CDR2 ANQGSEA. CDR3 length: 13 residues. V was pared by 7 bases and J by 6 bases, with 15 bases between. The CDR3: CSALYSTPGELFF. CDR3 sequence (DNA): TGCAGCGCCCTCTACAGCACCCCCGGGGAGCTGTTTTTT.

This clonotype showed up many times. The chain links TRBV30 to TRBJ1-2; no reliable D call. Deletions cut 2 bases from V and 5 bases from J, with 6 bases between. CDR1 GTSNPN and CDR2 SVGIG come from the germline V gene (reference sequence). The CDR3 sequence is 11 residues long. CDR3 amino acids: CAWSRDYGYTF. The CDR3 DNA reads TGTGCCTGGAGTCGGGATTATGGCTACACCTTC.

This clonotype was observed a handful of times. The rearrangement joins TRBV4-1 to TRBJ2-3; 10 bases are a match to TRBD2. The CDR3 contains 19 residues. J lost 2 bases, V lost 3 bases, and 14 bases had no gene match. CDR1 MGHRA and CDR2 YSYEKL come from the germline V gene. The CDR3 DNA follows: TGCGCCAGCAGCCACACCCCGGGGAGCCTAGCGGGGGTCACAGATACGCAGTATTTT. It specifies CASSHTPGSLAGVTDTQYF.

This clonotype was detected a few times. The rearrangement links TRBV20-1 to TRBJ1-1; 7 bases line up with TRBD1. The V gene's germline CDR1 is DFQATT and CDR2 SNEGSKA (reference sequence). The CDR3 length is 14 residues. V was clipped by 4 bases and J by 1 base; unmatched bases: 6. Here the CDR3 reads CSAITGTANTEAFF. For the CDR3, the DNA is TGCAGTGCTATAACCGGGACAGCGAACACTGAAGCTTTCTTT.

This clonotype was found a few times. V gene TRBV5-4 combines with J gene TRBJ2-3; D gene uncertain. Germline CDR1 SGHNT, CDR2 YYREEE (reference sequence). V lost 0 bases and J 4 bases, leaving 9 bases between the germline ends. The CDR3 covers 14 residues. The CDR3 nucleotides are TGTGCCAGCAGCTTGGGGGGTTACTCAGATACGCAGTATTTT. Protein product: CASSLGGYSDTQYF.

In this sample, this clonotype turned up many times. This chain links TRBV2 with TRBJ1-4, with D possibly matching TRBD1 (6 bases). This CDR3 has 14 residues. The germline gives CDR1 SNHLY, CDR2 FYNNEI. Trimming pared 2 bases from V and 4 bases from J, leaving 8 bases between. The DNA for the CDR3 is TGTGCCAGCAGTGAAAGGGGGTTTAATGAAAAACTGTTTTTT. This codes for CASSERGFNEKLFF.

The table lists this clonotype with many counts. The chain carries TRBV3-1 and TRBJ2-1; 8 bases are shared with TRBD2. In germline, CDR1 is LGHDT, CDR2 YNNKEL (reference sequence). With 4 bases clipped from V and 9 bases from J, the junction kept 5 bases outside the gene matches. The CDR3 contains 13 residues. Here the CDR3 reads CASSPGGAGEQFF. In DNA form, the CDR3 reads TGTGCCAGCAGCCCCGGGGGGGCGGGTGAGCAGTTCTTC.

This clonotype was counted ten times or more. This rearrangement joins TRBV3-1 to TRBJ1-5, with D hard to call. Trimming removed 4 bases at V and 4 bases at J, with 14 bases between. Germline V gene sequence: CDR1 LGHDT, CDR2 YNNKEL (reference sequence). This CDR3 comprises 15 residues. The CDR3 reads CASSLSPPGNQPQHF. CDR3 bases: TGTGCCAGCAGCCTTAGCCCACCGGGGAATCAGCCCCAGCATTTT.

This clonotype was detected only a few times. V and J are TRBV20-1 and TRBJ1-4; 8 bases map to TRBD1. Germline V gene data show CDR1 as DFQATT and CDR2 as SNEGSKA (reference sequence). CDR3 size: 13 residues. The junction had 6 bases not matched to a gene; V was cut back by 5 bases and J by 7 bases. The CDR3 sequence is CSAWTGSGEKLFF. In DNA form, the CDR3 reads TGCAGTGCTTGGACAGGGAGCGGTGAAAAACTGTTTTTT.

This clonotype was recorded many times. The CDR3 sequence is CASRGGGYYNEQFF. The DNA of the CDR3 is TGCGCCAGCAGGGGCGGGGGTTACTACAATGAGCAGTTCTTC. The chain employs TRBV5-1 and TRBJ2-1, with 7 bases fitting TRBD2. Trimming took 5 bases from V and 3 from J; bases not matched to a gene: 5. Germline-derived CDR1 and CDR2 are SGHRS and YFSETQ. The CDR3 consists of 14 residues.

Only a few counts were recorded for this clonotype. The rearrangement links TRBV6-5 to TRBJ1-2; D is uncertain. The germline gives CDR1 MNHEY, CDR2 SVGAGI. V dropped 2 bases and J dropped 2 bases, with 6 bases sitting between them. CDR3 length: 13 residues. CDR3 DNA sequence: TGTGCCAGCAGTTACCTGGTGAACTATGGCTACACCTTC. It codes for CASSYLVNYGYTF.

The sample holds many counts of this clonotype. The V gene is TRBV20-1, the J gene TRBJ2-5, with 8 bases fitting TRBD1. The CDR3 totals 12 residues. In germline, CDR1 is DFQATT, CDR2 SNEGSKA (reference sequence). V dropped 6 bases and J dropped 5; count of bases not matched to a gene: 5. The CDR3 reads CSARGPRETQYF. CDR3 nucleotide sequence: TGCAGTGCCAGGGGGCCCCGGGAGACCCAGTACTTC.

The rearrangement uses TRBV10-1 and TRBJ1-6, with TRBD1 identical over 7 bases. CDR1 WNHNN and CDR2 SYGVQD come from the germline V gene (reference sequence). V shed 5 bases and J 7 bases; nucleotides not matched to a gene: 8. The length of the CDR3 is 15 residues. Here the CDR3 reads CASSPGLGGNSPLHF. The CDR3 DNA reads as TGCGCCAGCAGTCCCGGTCTAGGGGGCAATTCACCCCTCCACTTT.

This clonotype was observed a few times. The gene calls are TRBV11-2 and TRBJ1-2; D is unresolved. The CDR3 length is 13 residues. Germline V gene sequence: CDR1 SGHAT, CDR2 FQNNGV. Trimming shortened V by 0 bases and J by 3 bases, and 5 bases separated the two germline ends. The CDR3 spells CASSLDRHYGYTF. The CDR3 nucleotides are TGTGCCAGCAGCTTAGACAGACACTATGGCTACACCTTC.

Ten or more counts support this clonotype. The rearrangement links TRBV30 to TRBJ2-7, with D tentatively TRBD1 (5 bases). Deletions cut 0 bases from V and 0 bases from J, with 12 bases between. Germline V lookup: CDR1 GTSNPN, CDR2 SVGIG (reference sequence). The CDR3 extends over 15 amino acids. The CDR3 DNA reads as TGTGCCTGGAGTGTACCCGGCAGGGCCTCCTACGAGCAGTACTTC. Amino acids: CAWSVPGRASYEQYF.

Comment on this clonotype: A clone one base away is much larger, so this may be a read error. The chain uses TRBV7-9 and TRBJ2-3; TRBD2 aligns across 9 bases. CDR1 SEHNR and CDR2 FQNEAQ come from the germline V gene (reference sequence). This CDR3 is 15 amino acids long. With V trimmed by 4 bases and J by 5 bases, 7 bases remained unmatched. The CDR3 protein is CASSSGTSWVDTQYF. DNA of the CDR3: TGTGCCAGCAGCTCCGGGACTAGCTGGGTAGATACGCAGTATTTT.

In its sample, this clonotype was seen many times. This rearrangement joins TRBV12-5 to TRBJ1-3, with D perhaps TRBD1 (5 bases). Trimming cost V 5 bases and J 2 bases, with 10 bases left between them. CDR1 and CDR2 from the germline V gene are LGHNT and FRNRAP. The CDR3 contains 14 residues. CDR3 bases: TGTGCTAGTGGTGACACAGGAACTGGAAACACCATATATTTT. This codes for CASGDTGTGNTIYF. Based on the CDR3 plus reference TRBV12-5 and TRBJ1-3, the full variable domain is DARVTQTPRHKVTEMGQEVTMRCQPILGHNTVFWYRQTMMQGLELLAYFRNRAPLDDSGMPKDRFSAEMPDATLATLKIQPSEPRDSAVYFCASGDTGTGNTIYFGEGSWLTVV.

To note about this clonotype: A much larger clone lies a single base off, so this may be a read error. The chain joins TRBV6-1 to TRBJ1-5, with 8 bases matching TRBD1. The J segment lost 5 bases and the V segment lost 6 bases, leaving 6 bases of the junction unmatched. The CDR3 loop spans 14 amino acids. Germline V lookup: CDR1 MNHNS, CDR2 SASEGT. The DNA for the CDR3 is TGTGCCAGCAGCCTGGACAGGGCTGATCAGCCCCAGCATTTT. This translates into CASSLDRADQPQHF.

Only a few counts were recorded for this clonotype. This chain connects TRBV20-1 to TRBJ1-5; TRBD1 aligns across 8 bases. The trim removed 3 bases at V and 4 bases at J, leaving 5 bases unmatched. The CDR3 has 14 residues. CDR1 DFQATT and CDR2 SNEGSKA come from the germline V gene (reference sequence). The CDR3 DNA is TGCAGTGCTAGGCTGACAGGGGAAAATCAGCCCCAGCATTTT. Its protein is CSARLTGENQPQHF.

The chain carries TRBV2 and TRBJ2-7, with D possibly TRBD2 on 5 matching bases. The CDR3 consists of 13 residues. Trimming took 10 bases from V and 7 from J, leaving 20 bases between them. Germline V gene sequence: CDR1 SNHLY, CDR2 FYNNEI. CDR3 sequence: CATSAAGEGEQYF. The CDR3 nucleotides read TGTGCCACGTCAGCGGCGGGCGAGGGAGAGCAGTACTTC.

In its sample, this clonotype was seen many times. The rearrangement links TRBV12-3 or TRBV12-4 to TRBJ2-3; D might be TRBD2 (6 bases). The CDR3 is 15 residues long. V dropped 0 bases and J dropped 4 bases, with 11 bases sitting between them. CDR3 protein: CASSLAGGWSDTQYF. DNA of the CDR3: TGTGCCAGCAGTTTAGCGGGGGGATGGTCAGATACGCAGTATTTT.

This chain joins TRBV4-2 and TRBJ1-1, with D tentatively TRBD1 (5 bases). Germline CDR1 and CDR2: LGHNA and YNFKEQ. The CDR3 has 14 amino acids. V lost 1 base and J 1 base, leaving 7 bases between the germline ends. The CDR3 is CASSQAQGNTEAFF. The DNA for the CDR3 is TGTGCCAGCAGCCAAGCTCAGGGGAACACTGAAGCTTTCTTT.

This chain connects TRBV5-6 to TRBJ2-5, with 9 nucleotides matching TRBD2. Germline-derived CDR1 and CDR2 are SGHDT and YYEEEE. V shed 2 bases and J 1 base; nucleotides not matched to a gene: 6. The CDR3 is 16 amino acids. CDR3 nucleotide sequence: TGTGCCAGCAGCTTAAGGCGGGGGGGGACCCAAGAGACCCAGTACTTC. Encoded protein: CASSLRRGGTQETQYF.

The sample holds many counts of this clonotype. The chain is built from TRBV29-1 and TRBJ2-1; D may be TRBD2 (6 bases). This CDR3 spans 13 amino acids. Germline CDR1 SQVTM, CDR2 ANQGSEA. Trimming stripped 7 bases from V and 2 bases from J, with 12 bases between. The CDR3 nucleotides read TGCAGCGCCCGGGACTTCGCCTACAATGAGCAGTTCTTC. This sequence encodes CSARDFAYNEQFF.

This clonotype turned up a few times. V gene TRBV12-3 or TRBV12-4 combines with J gene TRBJ1-4, with TRBD1 identical over 7 bases. Losses at the gene ends were 6 bases for V and 7 bases for J; bases not matched to a gene: 14. The CDR3 contains 16 residues. The CDR3 DNA sequence: TGTGCCAGCAGCCTCCAGGGGGACGGATGGAGTGAAAAACTGTTTTTT. Residues: CASSLQGDGWSEKLFF.

This clonotype was counted a few times. This chain uses TRBV7-9 with TRBJ1-3, with D hard to call. Deletions cut 1 base from V and 0 bases from J, with 13 bases between. The germline V gene encodes CDR1 SEHNR and CDR2 FQNEAQ (reference sequence). The CDR3 extends over 17 amino acids. Written as DNA, the CDR3 is TGTGCCAGCAGCTTAGATATATCGGTGATCTCTGGAAACACCATATATTTT. The encoded protein is CASSLDISVISGNTIYF.